A selection of T cell receptor beta chains follows, all from one sample in a study of siplizumab effects on memory and regulatory T cells. The repertoire was sequenced with immunoSEQ multiplex PCR; TCRdb's copy has only in-frame clones and lacks some. The sample shows some 100,000 clones, about 91% of them seen only once. The material sequenced was CD4+ T cells sorted from blood. The receptors stem from a human donor in good health. The CDR3 runs from the conserved cysteine through the conserved F or W. The D gene is left open where the match is weak. Clone size appears in some rows only: once, few, many, or a class for an expanded clone.

V gene: TRBV6-5; D gene: .; J gene: TRBJ1-5; clone size: .; CDR3 DNA: TGTGCCAGCAGGGCTTACGTCAGGGCGAATCAGCCCCAGCATTTT; CDR3 protein: CASRAYVRANQPQHF
V gene: TRBV9; D gene: TRBD2; J gene: TRBJ2-5; clone size: .; CDR3 DNA: TGTGCCAGCAGCGCCCAGACTAGCGGGGGCCTTTCCAAAGAGACCCAGTACTTC; CDR3 protein: CASSAQTSGGLSKETQYF
V gene: TRBV20-1; D gene: .; J gene: TRBJ1-1; clone size: few; CDR3 DNA: TGCAGTGCTCCCCAGAACACTGAAGCTTTCTTT; CDR3 protein: CSAPQNTEAFF
V gene: TRBV9; D gene: TRBD2; J gene: TRBJ2-3; clone size: .; CDR3 DNA: TGTGCCAGCAGCGTAGACTTTCGGCTAGCGGGGGAAGATACGCAGTATTTT; CDR3 protein: CASSVDFRLAGEDTQYF
V gene: TRBV7-3; D gene: TRBD1; J gene: TRBJ2-7; clone size: .; CDR3 DNA: TGTGCCAGCAGCTTTGACAGGGATTCCGAGCAGTACTTC; CDR3 protein: CASSFDRDSEQYF
V gene: TRBV5-1; D gene: .; J gene: TRBJ1-1; clone size: .; CDR3 DNA: TGCGCCAGCAGCTTGCTAGTGAACACTGAAGCTTTCTTT; CDR3 protein: CASSLLVNTEAFF
V gene: TRBV7-9; D gene: TRBD2; J gene: TRBJ2-3; clone size: .; CDR3 DNA: TGTGCCAGCAGCCTAGCGGGGGGTAGTGATACGCAGTATTTT; CDR3 protein: CASSLAGGSDTQYF
V gene: TRBV10-3; D gene: TRBD2; J gene: TRBJ2-5; clone size: .; CDR3 DNA: TGTGCCATCAATCCAGCGGGGGGGCGAGAGACCCAGTACTTC; CDR3 protein: CAINPAGGRETQYF
V gene: TRBV5-1; D gene: .; J gene: TRBJ1-3; clone size: .; CDR3 DNA: TGCGCCAGCAGCCCGGACGGGGATTCTGGAAACACCATATATTTT; CDR3 protein: CASSPDGDSGNTIYF
V gene: TRBV18; D gene: .; J gene: TRBJ1-1; clone size: once; CDR3 DNA: TGTGCCAGCTCACCCCGGGGAATTGGGAACACTGAAGCTTTCTTT; CDR3 protein: CASSPRGIGNTEAFF
V gene: TRBV11-2; D gene: .; J gene: TRBJ1-2; clone size: .; CDR3 DNA: TGTGCCAGCAGCTTAGATCCGAACTATGGCTACACCTTC; CDR3 protein: CASSLDPNYGYTF
V gene: TRBV5-1; D gene: .; J gene: TRBJ2-3; clone size: .; CDR3 DNA: TGCGCCAGCAGCTCCGGCGACAGGGCGGGAACAGATACGCAGTATTTT; CDR3 protein: CASSSGDRAGTDTQYF
V gene: TRBV29-1; D gene: .; J gene: TRBJ1-1; clone size: few; CDR3 DNA: TGCAGCGTTGGTCGGGACGGGAACACTGAAGCTTTCTTT; CDR3 protein: CSVGRDGNTEAFF
V gene: TRBV6-5; D gene: .; J gene: TRBJ2-7; clone size: once; CDR3 DNA: TGTGCCAGCAGTTACAGGGCAAAGAGCTCCTACGAGCAGTACTTC; CDR3 protein: CASSYRAKSSYEQYF
V gene: TRBV28; D gene: .; J gene: TRBJ1-2; clone size: .; CDR3 DNA: TGTGCCAGCAGTCCGGTCCAGGGGATTGACAATGGCTACACCTTC; CDR3 protein: CASSPVQGIDNGYTF
V gene: TRBV5-4; D gene: .; J gene: TRBJ1-2; clone size: .; CDR3 DNA: TGTGCCAGCAGCCGGGACGGTAACTATGGCTACACCTTC; CDR3 protein: CASSRDGNYGYTF
V gene: TRBV11-3; D gene: .; J gene: TRBJ1-1; clone size: .; CDR3 DNA: TGTGCCAGCAGCTTTTACGATCACTTGAGACGTGAAGCTTTCTTT; CDR3 protein: CASSFYDHLRREAFF
V gene: TRBV10-3; D gene: .; J gene: TRBJ2-1; clone size: .; CDR3 DNA: TGTGCCGGCGGCAGCTACAATGAGCAGTTCTTC; CDR3 protein: CAGGSYNEQFF
V gene: TRBV11-1; D gene: .; J gene: TRBJ2-1; clone size: .; CDR3 DNA: TGTGCCAGCAGCTCAGCCGGCATCCGCTCCTACAATGAGCAGTTCTTC; CDR3 protein: CASSSAGIRSYNEQFF
V gene: TRBV7-9; D gene: .; J gene: TRBJ2-3; clone size: .; CDR3 DNA: TGTGCCAGCAGCTCCCTCACAGATACGCAGTATTTT; CDR3 protein: CASSSLTDTQYF
V gene: TRBV15; D gene: .; J gene: TRBJ2-3; clone size: .; CDR3 DNA: TGTGCCACCAACGCAATCGAAACCACAGATACGCAGTATTTT; CDR3 protein: CATNAIETTDTQYF
V gene: TRBV5-1; D gene: .; J gene: TRBJ2-7; clone size: .; CDR3 DNA: TGCGCCAGCAGCCTGGACTACGAGCAGTACTTC; CDR3 protein: CASSLDYEQYF
V gene: TRBV27; D gene: .; J gene: TRBJ1-4; clone size: .; CDR3 DNA: TGTGCCAGCAGGGGAACTCTTAATGAAAAACTGTTTTTT; CDR3 protein: CASRGTLNEKLFF
V gene: TRBV19; D gene: TRBD1; J gene: TRBJ1-1; clone size: .; CDR3 DNA: TGTGCCAGTAAGGGCCCAGGGGGAACTGAAGCTTTCTTT; CDR3 protein: CASKGPGGTEAFF
V gene: TRBV6-4; D gene: .; J gene: TRBJ2-3; clone size: .; CDR3 DNA: TGTGCCAGCAGTGACTCAACAGGCTACACAGATACGCAGTATTTT; CDR3 protein: CASSDSTGYTDTQYF
V gene: TRBV4-3; D gene: .; J gene: TRBJ1-4; clone size: .; CDR3 DNA: TGCGCCAGCAGCCAAGATGGGGCAGATGGAAAACTGTTTTTT; CDR3 protein: CASSQDGADGKLFF
V gene: TRBV28; D gene: .; J gene: TRBJ1-1; clone size: .; CDR3 DNA: TGTGCCAGCAGTTTAATTAATCGACCTGAAGCTTTCTTT; CDR3 protein: CASSLINRPEAFF
V gene: TRBV10-1; D gene: .; J gene: TRBJ1-1; clone size: .; CDR3 DNA: TGCGCCAGCATTCAACTCTGGAGGAACACTGAAGCTTTCTTT; CDR3 protein: CASIQLWRNTEAFF
V gene: TRBV7-9; D gene: TRBD1; J gene: TRBJ1-6; clone size: .; CDR3 DNA: TGTGCCAGCAGCTCACAGGGGACTTTATCACCCCTCCACTTT; CDR3 protein: CASSSQGTLSPLHF
V gene: TRBV6-5; D gene: .; J gene: TRBJ2-5; clone size: .; CDR3 DNA: TGTGCCAGCAGTTACGCCAGCCAAGAGACCCAGTACTTC; CDR3 protein: CASSYASQETQYF
V gene: TRBV20-1; D gene: .; J gene: TRBJ1-1; clone size: .; CDR3 DNA: TGCAGTGCTAGATCAACAGGAGAAGCTTTCTTT; CDR3 protein: CSARSTGEAFF
V gene: TRBV7-6; D gene: .; J gene: TRBJ2-2; clone size: .; CDR3 DNA: TGTGCCAGCAGCTTAGCGCTGGGAGACCTGGGGGGGGAGCTGTTTTTT; CDR3 protein: CASSLALGDLGGELFF
V gene: TRBV5-5; D gene: .; J gene: TRBJ2-7; clone size: .; CDR3 DNA: TGTGCCAGCAGCTTGCCGGGGCAGCGGCGCAGGGGGCAGTACTTC; CDR3 protein: CASSLPGQRRRGQYF
V gene: TRBV28; D gene: .; J gene: TRBJ1-4; clone size: once; CDR3 DNA: TGTGCCAGCAGTCCAGGGGCTAATGAAAAACTGTTTTTT; CDR3 protein: CASSPGANEKLFF
V gene: TRBV7-9; D gene: TRBD1; J gene: TRBJ2-7; clone size: .; CDR3 DNA: TGTGCCAGCAGCCGTGGACAGGGGGTCCTAAATCTCGACGAGCAGTACTTC; CDR3 protein: CASSRGQGVLNLDEQYF
V gene: TRBV5-6; D gene: TRBD1; J gene: TRBJ1-2; clone size: .; CDR3 DNA: TGTGCCAGCAGCCTCGGGACAGGTGGGGGCCATTATGGCTACACCTTC; CDR3 protein: CASSLGTGGGHYGYTF
V gene: TRBV27; D gene: .; J gene: TRBJ1-5; clone size: .; CDR3 DNA: TGTGCCACCACCGTGGCTGCTCATAATAGCAATCAGCCCCAGCATTTT; CDR3 protein: CATTVAAHNSNQPQHF
V gene: TRBV29-1; D gene: TRBD1; J gene: TRBJ1-3; clone size: .; CDR3 DNA: TGCAGCGTCGGACAGGGTGGAAACACCATATATTTT; CDR3 protein: CSVGQGGNTIYF
V gene: TRBV4-1; D gene: TRBD2; J gene: TRBJ2-3; clone size: .; CDR3 DNA: TGCGCCAGCAGCCCGGGGGGTAGCGGGGGCGATACGCAGTATTTT; CDR3 protein: CASSPGGSGGDTQYF
V gene: TRBV18; D gene: .; J gene: TRBJ2-7; clone size: .; CDR3 DNA: TGTGCCAGCTCACCATCTGTCAGCTCCTACGAGCAGTACTTC; CDR3 protein: CASSPSVSSYEQYF
V gene: TRBV4-2; D gene: TRBD2; J gene: TRBJ2-7; clone size: .; CDR3 DNA: TGTGCCAGCAGCCAAGGACTAGCGGTGCAGTACTTC; CDR3 protein: CASSQGLAVQYF
V gene: TRBV28; D gene: .; J gene: TRBJ2-4; clone size: .; CDR3 DNA: TGTGCCAGCAGCCTCCGGGACATTCAGTACTTC; CDR3 protein: CASSLRDIQYF
V gene: TRBV5-4; D gene: .; J gene: TRBJ1-1; clone size: .; CDR3 DNA: TGTGCCAGCAGCGTGACAGTAGGGAACACTGAAGCTTTCTTT; CDR3 protein: CASSVTVGNTEAFF
V gene: TRBV7-2; D gene: TRBD2; J gene: TRBJ2-1; clone size: once; CDR3 DNA: TGTGCCAGCAGCGTTAGCGGGGGGTCGTACAATGAGCAGTTCTTC; CDR3 protein: CASSVSGGSYNEQFF
V gene: TRBV7-9; D gene: .; J gene: TRBJ2-5; clone size: .; CDR3 DNA: TGTGCCAGCAGCCTAGTCGGGGGACCGCAAGAGACCCAGTACTTC; CDR3 protein: CASSLVGGPQETQYF
V gene: TRBV5-1; D gene: .; J gene: TRBJ2-7; clone size: .; CDR3 DNA: TGCGCCAGCAGCTCGTTCCAGGGGCGGGGTCCCTACGAGCAGTACTTC; CDR3 protein: CASSSFQGRGPYEQYF